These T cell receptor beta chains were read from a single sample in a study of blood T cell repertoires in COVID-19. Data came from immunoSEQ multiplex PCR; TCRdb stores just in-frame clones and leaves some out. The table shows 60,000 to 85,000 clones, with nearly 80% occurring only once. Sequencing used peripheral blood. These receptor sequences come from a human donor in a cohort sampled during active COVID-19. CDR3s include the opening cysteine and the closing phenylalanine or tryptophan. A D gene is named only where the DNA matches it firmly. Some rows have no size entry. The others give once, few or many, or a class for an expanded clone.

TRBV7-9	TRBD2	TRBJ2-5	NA	CASSFPGGAGETQYF	TGTGCCAGCAGCTTCCCGGGGGGGGCTGGAGAGACCCAGTACTTC
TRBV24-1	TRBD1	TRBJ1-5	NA	CATSDPTGGADQPQHF	TGTGCCACCAGTGACCCCACAGGGGGCGCTGATCAGCCCCAGCATTTT
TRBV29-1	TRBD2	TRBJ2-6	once	CSVRGESGANVLTF	TGCAGCGTTCGGGGGGAATCTGGGGCCAACGTCCTGACTTTC
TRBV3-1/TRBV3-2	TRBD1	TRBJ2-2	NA	CASSQGQGGTGELFF	TGTGCCAGCAGCCAAGGACAGGGGGGCACCGGGGAGCTGTTTTTT
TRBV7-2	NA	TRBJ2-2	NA	CASSLGGGTGELFF	TGTGCCAGCAGCTTAGGAGGTGGAACCGGGGAGCTGTTTTTT
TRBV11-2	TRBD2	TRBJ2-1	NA	CASSPPAGGAYNEQFF	TGTGCCAGCAGCCCCCCGGCGGGAGGAGCCTACAATGAGCAGTTCTTC
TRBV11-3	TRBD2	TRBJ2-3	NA	CASGNIAGRTDTQYF	TGTGCCAGCGGGAATATAGCGGGAAGGACAGATACGCAGTATTTT
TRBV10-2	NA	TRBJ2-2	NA	CASSEPSWELFF	TGCGCCAGCAGTGAGCCCTCCTGGGAGCTGTTTTTT
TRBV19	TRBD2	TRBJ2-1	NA	CASSTQSGSAVSEQFF	TGTGCCAGTAGTACGCAAAGCGGGAGCGCCGTTAGTGAGCAGTTCTTC
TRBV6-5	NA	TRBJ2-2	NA	CASTGTHTGELFF	TGTGCCAGCACGGGGACACACACCGGGGAGCTGTTTTTT
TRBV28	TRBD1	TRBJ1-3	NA	CASTRDSLSGNTIYF	TGTGCCAGCACCCGGGACAGTTTGTCTGGAAACACCATATATTTT
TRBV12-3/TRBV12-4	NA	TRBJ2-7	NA	CASSFGGYEQYF	TGTGCCAGCAGTTTCGGAGGCTACGAGCAGTACTTC
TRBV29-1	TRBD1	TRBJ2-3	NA	CSVGSGTGTQYF	TGCAGCGTTGGCTCAGGGACAGGGACGCAGTATTTT
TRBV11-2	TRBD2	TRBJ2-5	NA	CASSETSGRARETQYF	TGTGCCAGCAGCGAGACTAGCGGGAGGGCCAGGGAGACCCAGTACTTC
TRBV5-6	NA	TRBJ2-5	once	CASSSLGGTKETQYF	TGTGCCAGCAGCTCCCTGGGGGGAACGAAAGAGACCCAGTACTTC
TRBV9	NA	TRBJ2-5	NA	CASSQQGWSGTQYF	TGTGCCAGCAGCCAACAGGGATGGAGCGGGACCCAGTACTTC
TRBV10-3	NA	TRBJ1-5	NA	CAISESEQQVQPQHF	TGTGCCATCAGTGAGTCGGAACAGCAGGTACAGCCCCAGCATTTT
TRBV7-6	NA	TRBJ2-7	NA	CASSLATGEQYF	TGTGCCAGCAGCTTAGCCACCGGCGAGCAGTACTTC
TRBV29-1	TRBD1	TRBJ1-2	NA	CSAGTGAVNYGYTF	TGCAGCGCCGGGACAGGGGCAGTTAACTATGGCTACACCTTC
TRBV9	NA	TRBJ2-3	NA	CASSGGPYRTDTQYF	TGTGCCAGCAGCGGCGGTCCGTATCGCACAGATACGCAGTATTTT
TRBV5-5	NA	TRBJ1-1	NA	CASSLGATGEAFF	TGTGCCAGCAGCTTGGGGGCGACAGGTGAAGCTTTCTTT
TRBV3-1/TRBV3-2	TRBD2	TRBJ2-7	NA	CASSPSGGTYEQYF	TGTGCCAGCAGCCCTAGCGGGGGTACCTACGAGCAGTACTTC
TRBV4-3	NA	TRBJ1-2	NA	CASSHRYDPFYGYTF	TGCGCCAGCAGCCACCGCTACGATCCCTTCTATGGCTACACCTTC
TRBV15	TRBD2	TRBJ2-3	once	CATSMGLAGDTDTQYF	TGTGCCACCAGCATGGGACTAGCGGGGGACACAGATACGCAGTATTTT
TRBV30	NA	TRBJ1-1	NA	CAWSVREGDTEAFF	TGTGCCTGGAGTGTACGAGAGGGCGACACTGAAGCTTTCTTT
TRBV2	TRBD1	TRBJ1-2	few	CASSFRQGQILIYGYTF	TGTGCCAGCAGTTTCCGCCAGGGACAGATTCTCATCTATGGCTACACCTTC
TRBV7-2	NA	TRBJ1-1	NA	CASSLVQASGNTEAFF	TGTGCCAGCAGCTTAGTTCAGGCCTCCGGGAACACTGAAGCTTTCTTT
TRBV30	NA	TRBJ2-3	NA	CAWSLPLTQYF	TGTGCCTGGTCACTCCCCCTTACGCAGTATTTT
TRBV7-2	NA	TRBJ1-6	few	CASSLYRVNSPLHF	TGTGCCAGCAGCTTATACAGGGTTAATTCACCCCTCCACTTT
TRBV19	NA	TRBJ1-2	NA	CASIPGGRANYGYTF	TGTGCCAGTATTCCGGGCGGCAGGGCTAACTATGGCTACACCTTC
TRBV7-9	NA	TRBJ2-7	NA	CASSLRDSPPYEQYF	TGTGCCAGCAGCCTGCGGGACAGCCCCCCTTACGAGCAGTACTTC
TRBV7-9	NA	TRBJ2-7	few	CASSFYGQPYEQYF	TGTGCCAGCAGCTTTTATGGACAGCCATACGAGCAGTACTTC
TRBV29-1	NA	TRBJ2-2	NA	CSYPTNLTGELFF	TGCAGTTACCCGACTAACCTCACCGGGGAGCTGTTTTTT
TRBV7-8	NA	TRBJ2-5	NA	CASSLLTSQSAQYF	TGTGCCAGCAGCTTACTAACAAGTCAGAGCGCCCAGTACTTC
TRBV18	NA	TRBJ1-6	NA	CASSDRSSYNSPLHF	TGTGCCAGCTCAGACAGGAGCTCCTATAATTCACCCCTCCACTTT
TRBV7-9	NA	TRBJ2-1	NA	CASTSRLGFNEQFF	TGTGCCAGCACCTCCAGACTAGGTTTCAATGAGCAGTTCTTC
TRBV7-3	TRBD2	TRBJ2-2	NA	CASSLKGGTSPTGELFF	TGTGCCAGCAGCTTAAAGGGGGGGACTAGTCCCACCGGGGAGCTGTTTTTT
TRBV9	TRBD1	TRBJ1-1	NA	CASSPDGYRGIFF	TGTGCCAGCAGCCCAGACGGATACAGGGGCATTTTCTTT
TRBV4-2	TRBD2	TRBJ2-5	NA	CASSQDSGGGGETQYF	TGTGCCAGCAGCCAAGATTCGGGAGGGGGTGGAGAGACCCAGTACTTC
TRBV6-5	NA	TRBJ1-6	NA	CASTFRDRNSPLHF	TGTGCCAGCACCTTCCGTGACAGAAATTCACCCCTCCACTTT